This T cell receptor (beta chain) was observed in a study of shared clonotypes between healthy human individuals. About the research overall: The donors, two women and three men, were aged 18 to 49. Study-wide points: Among a few donors, around 5% of naive CD4 clonotypes were found in common. Having only a few donors restricted how much genetic and exposure-history diversity was captured.

Profiled with immunoSEQ multiplex PCR; TCRdb holds only in-frame clones, not every one. The sample contains hundreds of thousands of clones, 90% to 97% of which appear only once. In the case of this clone: Its antigen is still unknown.

Naive CD8 cells comprised CD45RO-negative, CCR7-positively selected cells, excluding terminally differentiated effector memory CD45RA+ cells. CDR3 length: 15 amino acids. Trimming took off 1 base at V and 8 bases at J, with 18 bases between the two ends. CDR1 is SGHNT and CDR2 is YYREEE in the germline V gene (reference sequence). This sequence was found in a woman aged 25 to 39 in good health. The sequenced material came from naive CD8+ T cells sorted from blood. The gene calls are TRBV5-4 and TRBJ1-2; D might be TRBD1 (5 bases). For the CDR3, the DNA is TGTGCCAGCAGCTTGATGCAGGGATGGGCCTTAGGCTACACCTTC. Its translation is CASSLMQGWALGYTF.